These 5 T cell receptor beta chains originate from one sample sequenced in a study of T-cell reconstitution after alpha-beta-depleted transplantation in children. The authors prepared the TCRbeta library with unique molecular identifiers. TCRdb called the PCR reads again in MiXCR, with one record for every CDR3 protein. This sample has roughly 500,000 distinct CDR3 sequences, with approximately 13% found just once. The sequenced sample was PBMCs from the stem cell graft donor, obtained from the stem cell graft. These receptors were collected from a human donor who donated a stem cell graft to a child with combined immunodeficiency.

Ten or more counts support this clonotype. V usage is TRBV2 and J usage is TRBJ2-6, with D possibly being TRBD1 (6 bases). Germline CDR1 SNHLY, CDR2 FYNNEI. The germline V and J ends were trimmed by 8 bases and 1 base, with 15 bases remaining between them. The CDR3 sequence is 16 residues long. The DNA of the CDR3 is TGTGCCAGCTCTCATGACAGGTCTTCTGGGGCCAACGTCCTGACTTTC. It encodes CASSHDRSSGANVLTF. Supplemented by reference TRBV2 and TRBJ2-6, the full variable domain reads EPEVTQTPSHQVTQMGQEVILRCVPISNHLYFYWYRQILGQKVEFLVSFYNNEISEKSEIFDDQFSVERPDGSNFTLKIRSTKLEDSAMYFCASSHDRSSGANVLTFGAGSRLTVL.

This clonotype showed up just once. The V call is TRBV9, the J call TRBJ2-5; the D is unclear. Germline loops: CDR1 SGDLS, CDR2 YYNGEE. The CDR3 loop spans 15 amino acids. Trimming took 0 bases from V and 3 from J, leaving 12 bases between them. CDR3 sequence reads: CASSVGQILEETQYF. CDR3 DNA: TGTGCCAGCAGCGTAGGTCAAATACTCGAAGAGACCCAGTACTTC.

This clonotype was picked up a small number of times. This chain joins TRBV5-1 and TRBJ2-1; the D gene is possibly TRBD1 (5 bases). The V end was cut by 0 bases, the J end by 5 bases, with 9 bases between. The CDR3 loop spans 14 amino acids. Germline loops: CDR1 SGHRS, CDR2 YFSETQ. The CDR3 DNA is TGCGCCAGCAGCTTGGACAGGACCAACAATGAGCAGTTCTTC. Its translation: CASSLDRTNNEQFF.

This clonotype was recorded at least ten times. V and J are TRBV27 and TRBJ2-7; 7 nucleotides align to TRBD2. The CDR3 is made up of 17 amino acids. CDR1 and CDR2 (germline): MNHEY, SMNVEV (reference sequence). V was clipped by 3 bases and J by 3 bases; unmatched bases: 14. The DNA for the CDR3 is TGTGCCAGCAGTTTGATGCGTTGGACTAGAGACGGCTACGAGCAGTACTTC. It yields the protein CASSLMRWTRDGYEQYF.

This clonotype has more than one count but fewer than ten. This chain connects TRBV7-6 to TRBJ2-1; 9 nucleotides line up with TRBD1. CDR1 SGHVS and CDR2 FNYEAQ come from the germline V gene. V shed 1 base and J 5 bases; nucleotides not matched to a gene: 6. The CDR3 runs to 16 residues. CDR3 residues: CASSLVPQGADNEQFF. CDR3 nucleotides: TGTGCCAGCAGCTTAGTCCCACAGGGGGCCGACAATGAGCAGTTCTTC.